The present T cell receptor (beta chain) was sequenced within a study of T cells in narcolepsy. Of note for this clone: Its cognate antigen is unknown.

Study results and caveats: Healthy controls reportedly lacked the autoreactive clonotypes serially found in patients' blood. HCRT-specific and TRIB2-specific autoreactive clonotypes appeared among same-patient CSF and blood CD4+ clonotypes.

The CDR3 covers 15 residues. From germline, CDR1 is SGHRS and CDR2 YFSETQ. V was pared by 4 bases and J by 8 bases, with 6 bases of the junction left unmatched. The protocol was immunoSEQ multiplex PCR, while the TCRdb copy is restricted to in-frame clones and leaves out a portion. The sample records around 19,000 clones, 83% being singletons. The chain employs TRBV5-1 and TRBJ2-1; 13 bases agree with TRBD2. This clonotype was sampled from a human donor in good health. Sequenced material: memory (CD45RA-) CD4+ T cells from blood. The CDR3 bases are TGCGCCAGCAGCCAGACTAGCGGGAGGTACGATGAGCAGTTCTTC. Protein: CASSQTSGRYDEQFF.